This entry lists 28 T cell receptor beta chains sequenced from one sample in a study of T cells in Graves' hyperthyroidism and ophthalmopathy. Researchers amplified the TCR beta CDR3 regions from RNA transcripts. First-round RT-PCR targeting the TCR CDR3 was performed with the HTBI primer set. TCRdb re-called the multiplex PCR reads with MiXCR, one entry per CDR3 protein. This sample has hundreds of thousands of distinct CDR3 sequences, with approximately 40% found just once. Sequencing was performed on blood. The source of these receptors is a woman aged 35 to 49 with Graves' hyperthyroidism.

This chain connects TRBV20-1 to TRBJ2-7; possibly TRBD2 for D (6 bases). CDR3 length: 15 amino acids. Germline CDR1 is DFQATT and CDR2 is SNEGSKA (reference sequence). The V end lost 6 bases, the J end lost 0 bases, and 18 bases lay between the germline ends. The CDR3 region is CSAGEDSGLSYEQYF. The CDR3 nucleotides are TGCAGTGCGGGTGAAGATAGCGGCCTCTCCTACGAGCAGTACTTC.

The V and J genes are TRBV7-9 and TRBJ2-7; a possible D gene is TRBD2 (5 bases). V lost 1 base to trimming and J lost 0 bases, with 16 bases between them. This CDR3 comprises 17 residues. Germline V gives CDR1 SEHNR, CDR2 FQNEAQ (reference sequence). The CDR3: CASSLGREGFSSYEQYF. The CDR3 DNA reads TGTGCCAGCAGCTTAGGACGAGAGGGATTCAGCTCCTACGAGCAGTACTTC.

This clonotype has a count of ten or more. The chain recombines TRBV20-1 with TRBJ2-5, with 7 positions matching TRBD2. The CDR3 runs 13 residues. From germline, CDR1 is DFQATT and CDR2 SNEGSKA (reference sequence). J gave up 0 bases and V 6 bases, and 4 bases lay outside the gene matches. The DNA of the CDR3 is TGCAGTGCGAAAGGGACTAACCAAGAGACCCAGTACTTC. The encoded protein is CSAKGTNQETQYF.

This clonotype occurred many times. The chain combines TRBV27 with TRBJ2-5, with 11 nucleotides matching TRBD2. After removal of 5 bases from V and 3 bases from J, the junction contained 8 bases not matched to a gene. The germline V gene encodes CDR1 MNHEY and CDR2 SMNVEV (reference sequence). This CDR3 is 16 amino acids long. The CDR3 sequence is CASSAYATSGKETQYF. CDR3 nucleotides: TGTGCCAGCAGTGCATACGCGACTAGCGGGAAAGAGACCCAGTACTTC.

This clonotype was observed at least ten times. The gene calls are TRBV24-1 and TRBJ1-2; TRBD1 matches 9 bases. The V segment lost 5 bases and the J segment 4 bases; nucleotides outside the gene matches: 4. This CDR3 contains 14 residues. CDR1 KGHDR and CDR2 SFDVKD come from the germline V gene. The DNA of the CDR3 is TGTGCCACCAGTGTCGAGGGACAGGGCTATGGCTACACCTTC. It yields the protein CATSVEGQGYGYTF.

This clonotype was counted ten times or more. The V and J genes are TRBV29-1 and TRBJ2-2; D is perhaps TRBD2 (5 bases). CDR3 length: 12 amino acids. CDR1 and CDR2 (germline): SQVTM, ANQGSEA. V gave up 4 bases and J gave up 7 bases, with 10 bases separating them. The CDR3 nucleotides are TGCAGCGTTGTAGGCCGGGGCGGGGAGCTGTTTTTT. This sequence encodes CSVVGRGGELFF.

In its sample, this clonotype was seen many times. The V call is TRBV25-1, the J call TRBJ2-2; D is undetermined. From germline, CDR1 is MGHDK and CDR2 SYGVNS. Trimming stripped 2 bases from V and 5 bases from J, with 0 bases between. The CDR3 length is 11 residues. This CDR3 reads CASSETGELFF. The CDR3 nucleotides read TGTGCCAGCAGTGAAACCGGGGAGCTGTTTTTT.

The table lists this clonotype with many counts. This rearrangement joins TRBV15 to TRBJ1-2; 9 nucleotides match TRBD1. Germline V lookup: CDR1 LNHNV, CDR2 YYDKDF (reference sequence). J gave up 5 bases and V 0 bases, and 7 bases lay outside the gene matches. CDR3 length: 16 amino acids. For the CDR3, the DNA is TGTGCCACCAGCAGAGATCCCCGGGACAGGGTGTATGGCTACACCTTC. Translation: CATSRDPRDRVYGYTF.

This clonotype was seen once. A read error may explain this, as a much larger clone is one base away. As the CDR3 is not closed by the conserved phenylalanine or tryptophan, this likely results from a read error. This chain joins TRBV7-2 and TRBJ1-4, with D uncertain. Germline V gives CDR1 SGHTA, CDR2 FQGNSA. The germline V and J ends were trimmed by 7 bases and 4 bases, with 13 bases remaining between them. CDR3 size: 14 residues. The CDR3 protein is CASKGPGVNEKLFL. In DNA, the CDR3 is TGTGCCAGCAAAGGGCCTGGTGTTAATGAAAAACTGTTTCTT.

The chain couples TRBV5-6 to TRBJ2-7; no clear D. Germline lookup yields CDR1 SGHDT and CDR2 YYEEEE. This CDR3 spans 15 amino acids. The V end was cut by 0 bases, the J end by 4 bases, with 14 bases between. CDR3 in DNA: TGTGCCAGCAGCTTGGGTCCCCGGAAGACATACGAGCAGTACTTC. The encoded protein is CASSLGPRKTYEQYF.

The rearrangement joins TRBV7-2 to TRBJ1-2; TRBD1 agrees at 10 bases. This CDR3 region has 19 residues. V was pared by 4 bases and J by 8 bases, with 22 bases of the junction left unmatched. From germline, CDR1 is SGHTA and CDR2 FQGNSA. As DNA, the CDR3 is TGTGCCAGCAGCTCCCGATGGCGGGGACAGGGGAAAAATGGAGGAGGCTACACCTTC. Amino acids: CASSSRWRGQGKNGGGYTF.

This clonotype was detected only once. This chain uses TRBV7-8 with TRBJ2-5; perhaps TRBD2 as D (5 bases). Between the trimmed V and J ends, which lost 5 bases and 7 bases, there was a span of 11 bases. This CDR3 spans 12 amino acids. Germline assignment: CDR1 SGHVS and CDR2 FQNEAQ. The CDR3 sequence: CASSAGMATQYF. The CDR3 nucleotides are TGTGCCAGCAGCGCCGGGATGGCGACCCAGTACTTC.

This clonotype was seen only a few times. The chain uses TRBV20-1 and TRBJ2-5; D gene unclear. The CDR3 contains 14 residues. The germline CDR1 and CDR2 sequences are DFQATT and SNEGSKA (reference sequence). V was trimmed by 3 bases and J by 3 bases, leaving 14 bases between them. The CDR3 DNA sequence: TGCAGTGCTAGTGGGGAACTGGGGAAAGAGACCCAGTACTTC. It is translated as CSASGELGKETQYF.

This sequence joins TRBV19 and TRBJ1-2; perhaps TRBD1 as D (5 bases). The germline V and J ends were trimmed by 6 bases and 8 bases, with 13 bases remaining between them. Germline CDR1 is LNHDA and CDR2 is SQIVND (reference sequence). The CDR3 covers 12 residues. The CDR3 protein is CASRIRGAGYTF. The CDR3 DNA reads as TGTGCCAGTAGGATACGGGGCGCGGGCTACACCTTC.

At least ten counts were recorded for this clonotype. This chain uses TRBV10-2 with TRBJ1-5; perhaps TRBD1 as D (6 bases). The CDR3 is 15 residues long. The V gene lost 0 bases and the J gene lost 7 bases, with 13 bases spanning the gap. Germline V CDR1 and CDR2: WSHSY, SAAADI. CDR3 sequence reads: CASSESWGRGQPQHF. The CDR3, as DNA: TGCGCCAGCAGTGAGTCCTGGGGGCGAGGGCAGCCCCAGCATTTT.

The V gene is TRBV9, the J gene TRBJ2-5, with D uncertain. Looked up from germline, CDR1 is SGDLS and CDR2 is YYNGEE. V lost 4 bases, J lost 0 bases, and 10 bases lay in between. The CDR3 totals 14 residues. The CDR3 reads CASSQGYNQETQYF. The CDR3 nucleotides are TGTGCCAGCAGCCAAGGGTACAACCAAGAGACCCAGTACTTC.

This clonotype has a single count. The J gene is TRBJ2-2, the V gene TRBV10-3; TRBD1 agrees at 7 bases. The CDR3 spans 14 residues. Trimming at V came to 4 bases and at J to 7 bases, leaving 6 bases not matched to a gene. Germline V gene sequence: CDR1 ENHRY, CDR2 SYGVKD. The CDR3 DNA follows: TGTGCCATCAGTGCCCCAGACAGGGACGGGGAGCTGTTTTTT. It yields the protein CAISAPDRDGELFF.

The J gene is TRBJ2-5, the V gene TRBV27, with 10 positions matching TRBD1. The ends lost 10 bases at V and 4 bases at J; junction bases unmatched: 12. This CDR3 is built from 15 residues. CDR1 and CDR2 (germline): MNHEY, SMNVEV (reference sequence). The DNA for the CDR3 is TGTGCCACCGCTTTCGGACAGGGGGAGGGAGAGACCCAGTACTTC. Translation: CATAFGQGEGETQYF.

In the case of this clonotype: This may stem from a read error, because a much larger clone lies one nucleotide away. The chain has TRBV7-9 and TRBJ1-1, with 7 bases matching TRBD1. V dropped 3 bases and J dropped 4; count of bases not matched to a gene: 17. CDR1 SEHNR and CDR2 FQNEAQ come from the germline V gene (reference sequence). The length of the CDR3 is 18 residues. The CDR3 coding sequence is TGTGCCAGCAGCTTTAGACTCGGACAGGAGGCTGGGCGCACTGAAGCTTTCTTT. Residues: CASSFRLGQEAGRTEAFF.

This clonotype was counted at least ten times. The genes are TRBV6-5 and TRBJ2-7, with D tentatively TRBD2 (6 bases). V was clipped by 5 bases and J by 6 bases, with 14 bases between them. The CDR3 has 13 amino acids. Germline CDR1 MNHEY, CDR2 SVGAGI. CDR3: CASSPSGLREQYF. The CDR3 coding sequence is TGTGCCAGCAGTCCATCTGGACTACGCGAGCAGTACTTC.

This chain links TRBV6-2 or TRBV6-3 with TRBJ1-2, with D unresolved. This CDR3 contains 14 residues. Germline V gene sequence: CDR1 MNHEY, CDR2 SVGEGT. The germline V and J ends were trimmed by 6 bases and 2 bases, with 13 bases remaining between them. CDR3 region: CASRVAGTNYGYTF. CDR3 nucleotides: TGTGCCAGCAGAGTAGCAGGAACCAACTATGGCTACACCTTC.

The chain recombines TRBV25-1 with TRBJ2-7, with 9 positions matching TRBD1. V was pared by 1 base and J by 7 bases, with 8 bases of the junction left unmatched. Germline values: CDR1 MGHDK, CDR2 SYGVNS. The CDR3 loop spans 15 amino acids. CDR3 nucleotide sequence: TGTGCCAGCAGTGAATCAGGGACAGGGCGAAATGAGCAGTACTTC. It encodes CASSESGTGRNEQYF.

This chain links TRBV4-3 with TRBJ2-7; D remains unclear. The germline CDR1 and CDR2 sequences are LGHNA and YSLEER. This CDR3 is 17 amino acids long. V lost 0 bases, J lost 3 bases, and 18 bases lay in between. CDR3 coding DNA: TGCGCCAGCAGCCAAGATTTCTACGAAGGGCCCCGCTACGAGCAGTACTTC. This sequence encodes CASSQDFYEGPRYEQYF.

For this clonotype: Given a much more abundant clone one base away, this may be a read error. V gene TRBV2 combines with J gene TRBJ1-5; D is undetermined. The CDR3 extends over 12 amino acids. Germline V lookup: CDR1 SNHLY, CDR2 FYNNEI. The CDR3 loop reads CTSSEMVSPQHF. CDR3 DNA sequence: TGTACCAGCAGTGAAATGGTATCTCCCCAGCATTTT.

This clonotype was counted at least ten times. The junction does not match germline at one end; this may be a read error. This chain connects TRBV7-7 to TRBJ2-7; no firm D call. CDR3 length: 14 residues. The germline V gene has CDR1 SSHAT and CDR2 FNYEAQ (reference sequence). The CDR3 DNA is TGTGCTAGCAGCTTAATTTACGGCGACTACGAGCAGTACTTC. This gives the protein CASSLIYGDYEQYF.

Note on this clonotype: Since the CDR3 does not end with the conserved phenylalanine or tryptophan, this likely comes from a read error. The genes are TRBV10-3 and TRBJ1-2; D call uncertain. Germline CDR1 reads ENHRY; CDR2 reads SYGVKD. V lost 2 bases and J lost 4, with 11 bases in between. The CDR3 sequence is 14 residues long. The CDR3 loop is CAISESQELYGYTS. CDR3 sequence (DNA): TGTGCCATCAGTGAGAGTCAGGAGCTCTATGGCTACACCTCC.

This clonotype was counted ten times or more. This chain uses TRBV6-6 with TRBJ1-1; D possibly corresponds to TRBD1 (6 bases). From germline, CDR1 is MNHNY and CDR2 SVGAGI (reference sequence). V was clipped by 4 bases and J by 1 base, with 13 bases between them. The CDR3 loop spans 15 amino acids. CDR3 protein: CASSSQGPGNTEAFF. CDR3 bases: TGTGCCAGCAGTTCACAGGGACCGGGGAACACTGAAGCTTTCTTT.

On this clonotype itself: A read error is the likely source, as a far larger clone sits one nucleotide away. The chain has TRBV7-2 and TRBJ1-1; possible D gene TRBD1, 6 bases. The CDR3 covers 14 residues. CDR1 and CDR2 from the germline V gene are SGHTA and FQGNSA. CDR3 residues: CAGSLEGGNTEAFF. The DNA of the CDR3 is TGTGCCGGCAGCTTAGAGGGGGGGAACACTGAAGCTTTCTTT. The entire variable domain, with the rest obtained from reference TRBV7-2 and TRBJ1-1, is as follows: GAGVSQSPSNKVTEKGKDVELRCDPISGHTALYWYRQSLGQGLEFLIYFQGNSAPDKSGLPSDRFSAERTGGSVSTLTIQRTQQEDSAVYLCAGSLEGGNTEAFFGQGTRLTVV.